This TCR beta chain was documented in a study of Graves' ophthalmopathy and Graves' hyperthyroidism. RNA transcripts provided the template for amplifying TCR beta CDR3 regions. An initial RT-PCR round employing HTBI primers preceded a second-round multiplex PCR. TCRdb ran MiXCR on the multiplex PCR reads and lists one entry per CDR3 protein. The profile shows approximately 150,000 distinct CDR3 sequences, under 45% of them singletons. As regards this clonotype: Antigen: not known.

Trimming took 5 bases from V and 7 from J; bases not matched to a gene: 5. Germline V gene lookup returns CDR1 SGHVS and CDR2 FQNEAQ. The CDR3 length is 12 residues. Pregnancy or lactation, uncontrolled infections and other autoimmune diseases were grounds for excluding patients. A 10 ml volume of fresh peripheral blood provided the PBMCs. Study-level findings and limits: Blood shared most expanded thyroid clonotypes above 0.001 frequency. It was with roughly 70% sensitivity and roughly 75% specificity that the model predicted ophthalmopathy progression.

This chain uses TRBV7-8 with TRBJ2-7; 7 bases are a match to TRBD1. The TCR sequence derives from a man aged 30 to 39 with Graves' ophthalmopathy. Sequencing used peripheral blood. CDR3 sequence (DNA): TGTGCCAGCAGCAACGCAGGGGGAGAGCAGTACTTC. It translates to CASSNAGGEQYF.